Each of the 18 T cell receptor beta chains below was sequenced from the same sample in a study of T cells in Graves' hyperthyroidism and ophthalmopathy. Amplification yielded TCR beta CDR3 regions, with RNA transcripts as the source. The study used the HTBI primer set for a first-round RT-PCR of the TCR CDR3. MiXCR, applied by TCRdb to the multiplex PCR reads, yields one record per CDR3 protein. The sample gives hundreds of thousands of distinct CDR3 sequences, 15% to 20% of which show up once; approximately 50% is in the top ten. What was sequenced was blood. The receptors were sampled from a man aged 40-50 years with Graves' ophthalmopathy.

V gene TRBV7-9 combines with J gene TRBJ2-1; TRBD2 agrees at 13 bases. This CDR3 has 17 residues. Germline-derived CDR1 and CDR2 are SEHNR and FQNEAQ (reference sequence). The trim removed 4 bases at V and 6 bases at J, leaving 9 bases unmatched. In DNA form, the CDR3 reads TGTGCCAGCAGCTCCGGACGACTAGCGGGGGGACCCAATGAGCAGTTCTTC. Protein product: CASSSGRLAGGPNEQFF.

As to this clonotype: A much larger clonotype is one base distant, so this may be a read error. This CDR3 reads CVSSPIGHEQYF. The CDR3 DNA reads TGTGTCAGCAGCCCCATAGGGCACGAGCAGTACTTC. The rearrangement joins TRBV7-9 to TRBJ2-7; D remains unclear. The CDR3 consists of 12 residues. Germline V gene data show CDR1 as SEHNR and CDR2 as FQNEAQ (reference sequence).

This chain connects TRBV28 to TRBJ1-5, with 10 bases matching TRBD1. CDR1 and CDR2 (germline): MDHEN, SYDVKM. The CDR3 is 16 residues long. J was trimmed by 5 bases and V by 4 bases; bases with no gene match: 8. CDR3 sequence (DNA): TGTGCCAGCAGTTCCCCTGACAGGGGGCTTCATCAGCCCCAGCATTTT. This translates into CASSSPDRGLHQPQHF.

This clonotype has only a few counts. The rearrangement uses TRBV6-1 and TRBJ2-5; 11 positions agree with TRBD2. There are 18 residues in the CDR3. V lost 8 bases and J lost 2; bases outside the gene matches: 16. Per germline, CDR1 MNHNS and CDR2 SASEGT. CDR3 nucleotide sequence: TGTGCCAGCCCAGGGGGGACTAGCGGTAATGAGCTACAAGAGACCCAGTACTTC. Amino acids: CASPGGTSGNELQETQYF.

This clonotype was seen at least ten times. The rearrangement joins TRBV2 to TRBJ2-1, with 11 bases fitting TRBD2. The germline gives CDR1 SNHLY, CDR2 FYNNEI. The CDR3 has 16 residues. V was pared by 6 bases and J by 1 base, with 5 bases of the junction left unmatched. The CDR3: CASSPRLAGSYNEQFF. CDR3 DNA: TGTGCCAGCAGCCCAAGACTAGCGGGGTCCTACAATGAGCAGTTCTTC.

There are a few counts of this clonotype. CDR3 nucleotides: TGTGCCAGCTCTCATGCGGACACCATATATTTT. Its protein is CASSHADTIYF. The chain uses TRBV18 and TRBJ1-3; no definite D call. CDR1 is KGHSH and CDR2 is LQKENI in the germline V gene. The CDR3 covers 11 residues. The V gene lost 6 bases and the J gene lost 8 bases, with 8 bases spanning the gap.

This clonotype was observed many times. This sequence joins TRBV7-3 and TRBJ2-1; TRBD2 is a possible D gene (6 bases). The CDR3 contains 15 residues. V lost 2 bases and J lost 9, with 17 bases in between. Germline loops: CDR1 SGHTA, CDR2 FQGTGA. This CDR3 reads CASSLGASELSEQFF. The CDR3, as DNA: TGTGCCAGCAGCTTAGGCGCTAGCGAGTTAAGTGAGCAGTTCTTC.

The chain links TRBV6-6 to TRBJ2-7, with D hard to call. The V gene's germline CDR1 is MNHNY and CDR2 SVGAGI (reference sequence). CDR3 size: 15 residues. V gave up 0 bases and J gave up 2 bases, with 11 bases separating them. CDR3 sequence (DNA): TGTGCCAGCAGTTACTCGCAGAGCGTTCCCTACGAGCAGTACTTC. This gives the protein CASSYSQSVPYEQYF.

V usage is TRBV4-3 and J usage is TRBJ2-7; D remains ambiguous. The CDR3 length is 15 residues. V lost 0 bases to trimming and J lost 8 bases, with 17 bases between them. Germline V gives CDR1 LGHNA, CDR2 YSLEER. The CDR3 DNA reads TGCGCCAGCAGCCAAGATCGGGCACCGAATAGGCAGCAGTACTTC. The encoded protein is CASSQDRAPNRQQYF.

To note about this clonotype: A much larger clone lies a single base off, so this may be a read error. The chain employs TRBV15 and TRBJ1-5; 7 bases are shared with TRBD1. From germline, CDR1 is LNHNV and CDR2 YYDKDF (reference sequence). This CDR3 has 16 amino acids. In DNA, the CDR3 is TGTGCCACCAGCAGCCAGACAGGGTTTAGCGATCAGCCCCAGCATTTT. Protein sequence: CATSSQTGFSDQPQHF.

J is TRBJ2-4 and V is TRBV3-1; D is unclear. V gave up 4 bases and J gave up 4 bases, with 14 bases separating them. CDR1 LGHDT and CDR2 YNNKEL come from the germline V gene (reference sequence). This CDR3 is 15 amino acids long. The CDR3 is CASSRLAGRKNIQYF. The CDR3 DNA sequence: TGTGCCAGCAGCCGGCTCGCCGGACGGAAAAACATTCAGTACTTC.

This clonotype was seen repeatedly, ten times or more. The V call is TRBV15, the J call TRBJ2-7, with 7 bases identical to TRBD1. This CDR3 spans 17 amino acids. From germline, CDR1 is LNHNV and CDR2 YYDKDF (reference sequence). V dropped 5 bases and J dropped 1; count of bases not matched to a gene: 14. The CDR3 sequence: CATSPPIGQAASYEQYF. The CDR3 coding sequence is TGTGCCACCAGCCCGCCGATCGGACAGGCGGCTTCCTACGAGCAGTACTTC.

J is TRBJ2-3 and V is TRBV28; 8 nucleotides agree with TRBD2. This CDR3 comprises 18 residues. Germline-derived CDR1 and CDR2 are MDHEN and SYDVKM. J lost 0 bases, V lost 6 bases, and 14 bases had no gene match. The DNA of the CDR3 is TGTGCCAGCAGACCCGCCCTCGGTGCGGGGGGCAGCACAGATACGCAGTATTTT. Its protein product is CASRPALGAGGSTDTQYF.

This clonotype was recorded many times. CDR3 DNA: TGCGCCAGCAGCTTCCCCGGGACAGGGTTAACTGAGCAGTTCTTC. This translates into CASSFPGTGLTEQFF. The J gene is TRBJ2-1, the V gene TRBV5-1, with TRBD1 matching over 9 bases. Germline CDR1 SGHRS, CDR2 YFSETQ. The ends lost 2 bases at V and 9 bases at J; junction bases unmatched: 9. The CDR3 length is 15 residues.

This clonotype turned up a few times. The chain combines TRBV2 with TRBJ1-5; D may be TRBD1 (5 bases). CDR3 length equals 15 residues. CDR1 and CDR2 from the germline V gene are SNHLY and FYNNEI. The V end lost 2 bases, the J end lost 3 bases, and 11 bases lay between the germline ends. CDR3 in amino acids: CASSEQGDINQPQHF. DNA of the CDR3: TGTGCCAGCAGTGAACAGGGCGACATCAATCAGCCCCAGCATTTT. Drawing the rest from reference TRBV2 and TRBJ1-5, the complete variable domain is EPEVTQTPSHQVTQMGQEVILRCVPISNHLYFYWYRQILGQKVEFLVSFYNNEISEKSEIFDDQFSVERPDGSNFTLKIRSTKLEDSAMYFCASSEQGDINQPQHFGDGTRLSIL.

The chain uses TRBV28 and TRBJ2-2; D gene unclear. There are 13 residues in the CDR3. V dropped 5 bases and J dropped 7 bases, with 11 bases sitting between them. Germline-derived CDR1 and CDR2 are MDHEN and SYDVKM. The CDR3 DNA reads TGTGCCAGCAGTCTGGGCTATCGCGGGGAGCTGTTTTTT. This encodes CASSLGYRGELFF.

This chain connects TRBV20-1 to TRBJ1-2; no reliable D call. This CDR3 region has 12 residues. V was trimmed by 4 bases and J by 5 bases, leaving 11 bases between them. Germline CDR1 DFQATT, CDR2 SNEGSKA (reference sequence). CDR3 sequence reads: CSATDGEYGYTF. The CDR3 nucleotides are TGCAGTGCTACCGACGGGGAATATGGCTACACCTTC.

CDR3 in amino acids: CASSTDRGPSEQYF. CDR3 in DNA: TGTGCCAGCAGTACTGACAGGGGACCATCCGAGCAGTACTTC. The rearrangement uses TRBV2 and TRBJ2-7; 8 bases agree with TRBD1. The J segment lost 6 bases and the V segment lost 5 bases, leaving 9 bases of the junction unmatched. CDR3 size: 14 residues. CDR1 and CDR2 (germline): SNHLY, FYNNEI.